This T cell receptor beta chain was retrieved from a study of CD8 T cells in ankylosing spondylitis. Overall study results and limits: Reports say disease-linked clones showed up significantly more in matched ankylosing spondylitis synovial fluid. One TCR beta motif, made up of roughly eight highly homologous variants, appeared characteristic of ankylosing spondylitis blood.

As to this clonotype: Antigen: not known.

Germline V gene lookup returns CDR1 MNHEY and CDR2 SVGAGI. J gave up 7 bases and V 3 bases, and 3 bases lay outside the gene matches. The CDR3 covers 15 residues. Researchers built TCR beta libraries using quantitative 5'-RACE with molecular barcodes. Using its own MiXCR run on the 5' RACE reads, TCRdb lists one record per CDR3 protein. The top ten clones hold roughly 16% of a sample with about 160,000 distinct CDR3 sequences, 9.5% to 10% of them seen once. This sequence joins TRBV6-5 and TRBJ2-1, with TRBD2 identical over 13 bases. Sequenced material: blood, either unsorted or a sorted T cell fraction (not recorded which). This TCR came from a female donor with ankylosing spondylitis or in good health (not recorded which). CDR3 coding DNA: TGTGCCAGCAGTTATGGACTAGCGGGGGAAAATGAGCAGTTCTTC. Protein product: CASSYGLAGENEQFF.